This T cell receptor beta chain was sequenced during a study of T-cell reconstitution after alpha-beta-depleted transplantation in children. The CDR3 covers 17 residues. The junction had 6 bases not matched to a gene; V was cut back by 0 bases and J by 3 bases. Looked up from germline, CDR1 is SEHNR and CDR2 is FQNEAQ (reference sequence). Researchers prepared the TCRbeta library using unique molecular identifiers, the study reports. TCRdb reprocessed the PCR reads with MiXCR, giving one entry per CDR3 protein. The sample shows some 500,000 distinct CDR3 sequences, approximately 20% of them seen only once.

This sequence originates from a human donor who donated a stem cell graft to a child with acute lymphoblastic leukemia. This chain uses TRBV7-9 with TRBJ2-5; 11 nucleotides align to TRBD2. The specimen was PBMCs from the stem cell graft donor, collected from the stem cell graft. CDR3 sequence (DNA): TGTGCCAGCAGCTTAGCCGGGACTAGCGGTTGGGAAGAGACCCAGTACTTC. Protein: CASSLAGTSGWEETQYF. The whole variable domain, filled in from reference TRBV7-9 and TRBJ2-5, reads DTGVSQNPRHKITKRGQNVTFRCDPISEHNRLYWYRQTLGQGPEFLTYFQNEAQLEKSRLLSDRFSAERPKGSFSTLEIQRTEQGDSAMYLCASSLAGTSGWEETQYFGPGTRLLVL.